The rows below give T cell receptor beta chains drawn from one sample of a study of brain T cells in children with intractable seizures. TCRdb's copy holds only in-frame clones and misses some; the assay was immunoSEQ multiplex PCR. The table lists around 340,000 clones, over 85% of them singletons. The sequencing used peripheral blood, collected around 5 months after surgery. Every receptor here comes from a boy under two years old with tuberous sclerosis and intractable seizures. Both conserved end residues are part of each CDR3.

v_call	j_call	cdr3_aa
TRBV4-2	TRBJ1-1	CASSQGDTEAFF
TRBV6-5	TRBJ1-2	CASSYSKTANYGYTF
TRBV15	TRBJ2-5	CATSRPVGLAEETQYF
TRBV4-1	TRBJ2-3	CASSQGYREGTDTQYF
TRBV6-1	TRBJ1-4	CASSEAGVYNEKLFF
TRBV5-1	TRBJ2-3	CASRLAGGPPDTQYF
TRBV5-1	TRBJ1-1	CASSLTGEAFF
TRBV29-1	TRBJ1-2	CSADRVPYGYTF
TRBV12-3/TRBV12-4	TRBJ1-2	CASSLGDRRNYF
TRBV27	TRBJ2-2	CASSSGLLHQNTGELFF
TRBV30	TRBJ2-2	CAWSVTGMTGELFF
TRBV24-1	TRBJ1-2	CATSDPTGGDNYGYTF
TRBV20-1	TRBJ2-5	CSASPRQRETQYF
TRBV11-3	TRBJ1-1	CASSLGGHTEAFF
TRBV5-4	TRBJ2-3	CASSFRGTTDTQYF
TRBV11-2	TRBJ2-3	CASSLRLTTDTQYF
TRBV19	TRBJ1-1	CASSREGETEAFF
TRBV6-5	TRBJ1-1	CASSLSTDLNTEAFF